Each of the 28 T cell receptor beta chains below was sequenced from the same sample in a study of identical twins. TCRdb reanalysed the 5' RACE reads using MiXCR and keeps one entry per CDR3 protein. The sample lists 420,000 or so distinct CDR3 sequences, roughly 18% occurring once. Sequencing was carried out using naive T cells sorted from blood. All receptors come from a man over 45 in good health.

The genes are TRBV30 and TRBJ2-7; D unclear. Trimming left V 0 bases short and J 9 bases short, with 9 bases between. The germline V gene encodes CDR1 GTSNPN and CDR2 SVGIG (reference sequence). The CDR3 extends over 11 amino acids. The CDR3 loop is CAWSVGSRQYF. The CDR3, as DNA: TGTGCCTGGAGTGTAGGATCTCGGCAGTACTTC.

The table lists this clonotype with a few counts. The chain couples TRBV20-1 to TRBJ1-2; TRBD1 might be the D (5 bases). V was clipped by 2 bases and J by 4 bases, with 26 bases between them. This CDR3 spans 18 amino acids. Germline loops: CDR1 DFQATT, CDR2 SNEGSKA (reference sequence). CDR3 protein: CSARTMGGPGKETYGYTF. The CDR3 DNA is TGCAGTGCTAGAACAATGGGAGGCCCAGGGAAGGAGACCTATGGCTACACCTTC.

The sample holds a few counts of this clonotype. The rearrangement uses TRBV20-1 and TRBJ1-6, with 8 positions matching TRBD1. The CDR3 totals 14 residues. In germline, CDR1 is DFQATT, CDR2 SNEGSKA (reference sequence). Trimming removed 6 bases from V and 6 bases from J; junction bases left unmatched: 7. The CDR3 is CSARTGTGNSPLHF. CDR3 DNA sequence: TGCAGTGCGCGGACAGGGACTGGTAATTCACCCCTCCACTTT.

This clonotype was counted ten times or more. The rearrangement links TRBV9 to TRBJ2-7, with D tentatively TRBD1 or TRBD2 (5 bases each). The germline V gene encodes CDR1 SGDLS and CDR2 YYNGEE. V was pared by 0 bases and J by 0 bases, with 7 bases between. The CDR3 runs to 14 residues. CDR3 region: CASSVGGDSYEQYF. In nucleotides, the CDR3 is TGTGCCAGCAGCGTAGGAGGGGACTCCTACGAGCAGTACTTC.

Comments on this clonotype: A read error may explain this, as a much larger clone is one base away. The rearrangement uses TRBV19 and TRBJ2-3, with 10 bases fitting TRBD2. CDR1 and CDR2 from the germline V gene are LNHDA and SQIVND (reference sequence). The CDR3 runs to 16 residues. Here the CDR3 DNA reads TGTACCAGTAGTACCAGGACTAGCGGCACCACAGATACGCAGTATTTT. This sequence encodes CTSSTRTSGTTDTQYF.

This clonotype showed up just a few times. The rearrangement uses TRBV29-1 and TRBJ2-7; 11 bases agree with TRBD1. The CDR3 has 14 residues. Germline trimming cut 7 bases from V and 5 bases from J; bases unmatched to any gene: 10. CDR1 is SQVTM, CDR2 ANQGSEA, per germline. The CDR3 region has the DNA TGCAGCGCAGGACAGGGGGCGCGGATGGACGAGCAGTACTTC. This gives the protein CSAGQGARMDEQYF.

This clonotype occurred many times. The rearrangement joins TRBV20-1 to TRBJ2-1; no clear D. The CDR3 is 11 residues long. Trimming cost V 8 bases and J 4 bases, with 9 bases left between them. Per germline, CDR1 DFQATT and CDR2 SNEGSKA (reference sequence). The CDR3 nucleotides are TGCAGTTCTATACAGTACAATGAGCAGTTCTTC. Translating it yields CSSIQYNEQFF.

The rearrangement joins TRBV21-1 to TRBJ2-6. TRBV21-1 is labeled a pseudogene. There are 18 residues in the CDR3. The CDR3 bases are TGTGCCAGCAGCAAAGGGTCCCCAAGGAGGTCTGGGGCCAACGTCCTGACTTTC. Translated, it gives CASSKGSPRRSGANVLTF.

CDR3 nucleotide sequence: TGCGCCAGCAGCCAAATAGGGGACAGGGTTTGGCATGAGCAGTTCTTC. Translating it yields CASSQIGDRVWHEQFF. The chain couples TRBV4-3 to TRBJ2-1; 9 nucleotides agree with TRBD1. With 2 bases clipped from V and 8 bases from J, the junction kept 10 bases outside the gene matches. Germline V gene lookup returns CDR1 LGHNA and CDR2 YSLEER. This CDR3 is built from 16 residues.

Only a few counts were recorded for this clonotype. CDR3 nucleotides: TGTGCCAGCAGCTTAGCCTTTCAGCGGTATAGCAATCAGCCCCAGCATTTT. It translates to CASSLAFQRYSNQPQHF. This chain uses TRBV7-8 with TRBJ1-5; D is uncertain. The germline V gene encodes CDR1 SGHVS and CDR2 FQNEAQ. This CDR3 has 17 amino acids. Trimming shortened V by 0 bases and J by 0 bases, and 12 bases separated the two germline ends.

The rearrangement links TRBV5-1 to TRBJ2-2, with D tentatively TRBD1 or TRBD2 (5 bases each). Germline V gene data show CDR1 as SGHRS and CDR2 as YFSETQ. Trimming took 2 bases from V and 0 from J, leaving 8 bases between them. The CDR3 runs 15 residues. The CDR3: CASSFRGTNTGELFF. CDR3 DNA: TGCGCCAGCAGCTTCCGGGGCACGAACACCGGGGAGCTGTTTTTT.

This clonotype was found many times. This chain's CDR3 is CASIHRGRLSYEQYF. The CDR3 bases are TGTGCCAGCATTCATCGGGGCCGCCTCTCCTACGAGCAGTACTTC. The genes are TRBV6-2 or TRBV6-3 and TRBJ2-7; D is perhaps TRBD1 or TRBD2 (5 bases each). V gave up 7 bases and J gave up 0 bases, with 16 bases separating them. There are 15 residues in the CDR3. Germline CDR1 is MNHEY and CDR2 is SVGEGT.

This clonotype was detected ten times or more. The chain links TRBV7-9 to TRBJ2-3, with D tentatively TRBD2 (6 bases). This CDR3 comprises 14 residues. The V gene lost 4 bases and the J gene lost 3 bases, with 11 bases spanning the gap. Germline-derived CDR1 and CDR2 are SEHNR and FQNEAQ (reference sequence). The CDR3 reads CASSSLLATDTQYF. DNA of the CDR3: TGTGCCAGCAGCTCCCTCCTAGCGACAGATACGCAGTATTTT.

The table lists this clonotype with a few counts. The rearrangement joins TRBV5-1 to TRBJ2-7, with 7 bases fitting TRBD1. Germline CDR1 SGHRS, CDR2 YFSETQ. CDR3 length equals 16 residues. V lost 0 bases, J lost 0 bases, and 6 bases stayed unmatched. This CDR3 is CASSLARQGRSYEQYF. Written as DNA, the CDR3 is TGCGCCAGCAGCTTGGCCCGACAGGGCCGCTCCTACGAGCAGTACTTC.

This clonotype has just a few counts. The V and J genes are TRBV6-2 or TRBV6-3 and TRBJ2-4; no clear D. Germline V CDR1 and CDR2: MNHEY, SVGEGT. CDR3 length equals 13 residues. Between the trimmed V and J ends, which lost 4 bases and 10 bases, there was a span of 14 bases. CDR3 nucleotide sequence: TGTGCCAGCAGTTCGAGCTCTCTCCTTATTCAGTACTTC. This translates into CASSSSSLLIQYF.

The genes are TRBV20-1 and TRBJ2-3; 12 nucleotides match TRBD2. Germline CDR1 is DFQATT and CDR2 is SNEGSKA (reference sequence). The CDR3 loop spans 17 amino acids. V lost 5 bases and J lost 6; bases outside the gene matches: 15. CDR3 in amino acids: CSAPIDHLAGGLDTQYF. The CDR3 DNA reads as TGCAGTGCTCCGATAGACCATCTAGCGGGAGGGCTTGATACGCAGTATTTT.

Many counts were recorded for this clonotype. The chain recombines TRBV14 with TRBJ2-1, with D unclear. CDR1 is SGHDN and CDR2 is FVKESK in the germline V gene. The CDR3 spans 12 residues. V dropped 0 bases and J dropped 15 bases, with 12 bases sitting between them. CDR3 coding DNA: TGTGCCAGCAGCCAAGATCTAGATCCTAGGTTCTTC. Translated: CASSQDLDPRFF.

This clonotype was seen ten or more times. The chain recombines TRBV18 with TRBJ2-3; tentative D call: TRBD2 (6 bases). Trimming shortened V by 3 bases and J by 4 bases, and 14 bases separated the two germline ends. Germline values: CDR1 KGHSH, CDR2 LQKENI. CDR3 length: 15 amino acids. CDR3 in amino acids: CASSPGRGRSDTQYF. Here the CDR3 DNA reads TGTGCCAGCTCACCCGGCCGGGGGAGGTCAGATACGCAGTATTTT.

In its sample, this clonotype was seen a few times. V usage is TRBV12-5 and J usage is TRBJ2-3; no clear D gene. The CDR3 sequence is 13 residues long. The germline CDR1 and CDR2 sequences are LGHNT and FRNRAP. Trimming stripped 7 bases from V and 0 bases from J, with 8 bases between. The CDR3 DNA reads TGTGCTAGTGCCCCGAGTAGCACAGATACGCAGTATTTT. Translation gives CASAPSSTDTQYF.

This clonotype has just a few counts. The CDR3 spells CSARQGANEKLFF. DNA for the CDR3: TGCAGTGCTAGACAGGGTGCTAATGAAAAACTGTTTTTT. The genes are TRBV20-1 and TRBJ1-4; perhaps TRBD1 as D (5 bases). Germline CDR1 reads DFQATT; CDR2 reads SNEGSKA (reference sequence). V shed 2 bases and J shed 3 bases, with 7 bases lying between them. The CDR3 spans 13 residues.

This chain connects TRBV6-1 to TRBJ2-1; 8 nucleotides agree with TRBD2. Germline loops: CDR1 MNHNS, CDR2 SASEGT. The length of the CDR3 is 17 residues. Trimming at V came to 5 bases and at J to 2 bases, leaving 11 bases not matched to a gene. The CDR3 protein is CASSPGGGRPPYNEQFF. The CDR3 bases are TGTGCCAGCAGTCCCGGGGGGGGACGACCTCCCTACAATGAGCAGTTCTTC.

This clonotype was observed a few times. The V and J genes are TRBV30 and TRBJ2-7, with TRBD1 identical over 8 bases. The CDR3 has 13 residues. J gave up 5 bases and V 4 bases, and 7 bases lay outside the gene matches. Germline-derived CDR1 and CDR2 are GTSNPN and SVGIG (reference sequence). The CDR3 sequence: CAWKRQGSNEQYF. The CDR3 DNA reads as TGTGCCTGGAAGAGACAGGGGTCAAACGAGCAGTACTTC.

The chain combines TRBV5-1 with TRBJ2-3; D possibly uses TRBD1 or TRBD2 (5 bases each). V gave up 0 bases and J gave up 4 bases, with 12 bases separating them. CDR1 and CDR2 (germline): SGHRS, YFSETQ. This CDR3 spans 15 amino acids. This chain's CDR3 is CASSLALGVADTQYF. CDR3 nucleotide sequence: TGCGCCAGCAGCTTGGCCCTGGGGGTTGCAGATACGCAGTATTTT.

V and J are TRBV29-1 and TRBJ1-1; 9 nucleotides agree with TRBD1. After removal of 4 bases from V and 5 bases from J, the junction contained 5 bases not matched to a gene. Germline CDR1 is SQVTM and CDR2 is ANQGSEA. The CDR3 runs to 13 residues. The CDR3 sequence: CSVVPGQGTEAFF. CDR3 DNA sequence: TGCAGCGTTGTTCCCGGACAGGGGACTGAAGCTTTCTTT.

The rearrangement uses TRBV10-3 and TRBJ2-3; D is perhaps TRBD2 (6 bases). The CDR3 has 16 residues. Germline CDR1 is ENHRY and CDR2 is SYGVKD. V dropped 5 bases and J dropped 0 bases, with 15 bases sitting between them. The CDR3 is CAISPIAAGSTDTQYF. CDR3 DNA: TGTGCCATCAGTCCCATAGCGGCGGGAAGCACAGATACGCAGTATTTT.

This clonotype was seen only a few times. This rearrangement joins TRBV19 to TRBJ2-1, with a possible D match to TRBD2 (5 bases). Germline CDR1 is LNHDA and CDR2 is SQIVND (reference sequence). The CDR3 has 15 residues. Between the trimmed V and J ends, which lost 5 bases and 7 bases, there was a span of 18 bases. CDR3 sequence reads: CASSGGRQARNEQFF. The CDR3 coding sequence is TGTGCCAGTAGTGGAGGACGGCAGGCGAGGAATGAGCAGTTCTTC.

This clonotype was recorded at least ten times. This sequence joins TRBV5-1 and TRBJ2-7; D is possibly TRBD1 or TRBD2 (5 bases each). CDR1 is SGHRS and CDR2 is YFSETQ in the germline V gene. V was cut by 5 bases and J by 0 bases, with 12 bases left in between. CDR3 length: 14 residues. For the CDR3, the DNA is TGCGCCAGCAGACCCGGGACCCTCTCCTACGAGCAGTACTTC. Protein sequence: CASRPGTLSYEQYF.

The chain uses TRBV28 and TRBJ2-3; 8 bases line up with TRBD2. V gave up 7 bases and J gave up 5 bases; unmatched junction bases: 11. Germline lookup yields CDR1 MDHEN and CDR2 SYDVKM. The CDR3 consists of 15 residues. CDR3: CASTQVGGVQDTQYF. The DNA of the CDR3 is TGTGCCAGCACCCAAGTCGGGGGGGTTCAAGATACGCAGTATTTT. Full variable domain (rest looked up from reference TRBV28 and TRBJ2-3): DVKVTQSSRYLVKRTGEKVFLECVQDMDHENMFWYRQDPGLGLRLIYFSYDVKMKEKGDIPEGYSVSREKKERFSLILESASTNQTSMYLCASTQVGGVQDTQYFGPGTRLTVL.